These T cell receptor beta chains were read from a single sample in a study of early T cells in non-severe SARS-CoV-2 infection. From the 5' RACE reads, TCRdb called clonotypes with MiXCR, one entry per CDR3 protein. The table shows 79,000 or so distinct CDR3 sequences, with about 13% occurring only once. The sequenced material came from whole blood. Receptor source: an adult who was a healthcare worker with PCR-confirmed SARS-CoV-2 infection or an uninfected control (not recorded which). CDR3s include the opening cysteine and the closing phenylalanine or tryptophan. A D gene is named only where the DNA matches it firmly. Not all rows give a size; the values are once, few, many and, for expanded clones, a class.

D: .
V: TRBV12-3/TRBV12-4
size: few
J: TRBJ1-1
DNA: TGTGCCAGCAGATCCTCAGAGAACACTGAAGCTTTCTTT
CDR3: CASRSSENTEAFF

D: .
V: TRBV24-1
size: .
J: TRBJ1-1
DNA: TGTGCCACCAGTGATTTGAGAGGACCTAACACTGAAGCTTTCTTT
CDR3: CATSDLRGPNTEAFF

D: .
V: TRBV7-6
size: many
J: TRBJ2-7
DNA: TGTGCCAGCAGCTTAGCTGGCGGCCCATACGAGCAGTACTTC
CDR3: CASSLAGGPYEQYF

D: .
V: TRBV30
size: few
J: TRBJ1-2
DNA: TGTGCCTGGAGTGTTGGCGGAGGGACCTACACCTTC
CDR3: CAWSVGGGTYTF

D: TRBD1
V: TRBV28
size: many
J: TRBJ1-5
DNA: TGTGCCACCGGGACAGGTGATCAGCCCCAGCATTTT
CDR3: CATGTGDQPQHF

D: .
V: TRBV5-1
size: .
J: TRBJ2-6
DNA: TGCGCCAGCCGGGAAAGCCCGATGGTCGGGGGGGCCAACGTCCTGACTTTC
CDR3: CASRESPMVGGANVLTF

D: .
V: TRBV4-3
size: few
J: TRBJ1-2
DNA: TGCGCCAGCAGCCAAGAGTGGGGGCGGAGTAACTATGGCTACACCTTC
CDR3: CASSQEWGRSNYGYTF

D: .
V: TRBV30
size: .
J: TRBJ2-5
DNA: TGTGCCTGGAGTGGGGGCGAACAAGAGACCCAGTACTTC
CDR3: CAWSGGEQETQYF

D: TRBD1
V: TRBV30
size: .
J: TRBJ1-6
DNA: TGTGCCTGGAGTTCTCTGACAGGGGGCTCACCCCTCCACTTT
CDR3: CAWSSLTGGSPLHF

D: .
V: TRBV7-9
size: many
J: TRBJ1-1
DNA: TGTGCCAGCAGCCGACAGCAGCTTATAATGAACACTGAAGCTTTCTTT
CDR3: CASSRQQLIMNTEAFF

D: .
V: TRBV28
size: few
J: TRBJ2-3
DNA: TGTGCCAGCAGTTGGGGCCACACAGATACGCAGTATTTT
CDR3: CASSWGHTDTQYF

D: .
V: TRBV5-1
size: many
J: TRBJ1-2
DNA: TGCGCCAGCAGCCCAACAGGGTTCAACTATGGCTACACCTTC
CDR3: CASSPTGFNYGYTF

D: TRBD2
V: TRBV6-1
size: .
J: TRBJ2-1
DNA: TGTGCCAGCAGTGAAGTAGCGGGCTCCTACAATGAGCAGTTCTTC
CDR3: CASSEVAGSYNEQFF

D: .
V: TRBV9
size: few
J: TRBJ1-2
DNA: TGTGCCAGCAGCCCTACTCTAGCGGGCGGCTACACCTTC
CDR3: CASSPTLAGGYTF

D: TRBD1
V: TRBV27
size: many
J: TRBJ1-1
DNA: TGTGCCAGCAGTAAACAACAGGGGGGTGACACTGAAGCTTTCTTT
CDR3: CASSKQQGGDTEAFF

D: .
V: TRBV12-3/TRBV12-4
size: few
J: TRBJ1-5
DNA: TGTGCCAGCAGTTTCTCTGGAGGGGTCGCCAATCAGCCCCAGCATTTT
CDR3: CASSFSGGVANQPQHF

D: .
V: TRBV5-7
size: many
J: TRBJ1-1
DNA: TGTGCCAGCAGTCGGCCGGGACGGCGGAATGTGGGGCGGATTGCTGAAGCTTTCTTT
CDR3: CASSRPGRRNVGRIAEAFF

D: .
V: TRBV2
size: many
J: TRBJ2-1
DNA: TGTGCCAGCAGCCCAGAGGTGAATGAGCAGTTCTTC
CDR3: CASSPEVNEQFF

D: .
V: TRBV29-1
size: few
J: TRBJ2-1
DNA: TGCAGCGTTGACGGGGGATACAACAATGAGCAGTTCTTC
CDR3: CSVDGGYNNEQFF

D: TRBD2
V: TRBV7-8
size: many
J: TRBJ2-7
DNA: TGTGCCAGCAGCCTCACCGGGACTACGGGGGAGCAGTACTTC
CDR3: CASSLTGTTGEQYF

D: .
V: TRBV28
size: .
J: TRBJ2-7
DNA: TGTGCCAGCACCACGGGTGGACCCTACGAGCAGTACTTC
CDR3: CASTTGGPYEQYF

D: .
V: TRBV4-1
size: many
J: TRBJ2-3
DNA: TGCGCCAGCAGCCAAGAAAACAGGGTCGGAGATACGCAGTATTTT
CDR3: CASSQENRVGDTQYF

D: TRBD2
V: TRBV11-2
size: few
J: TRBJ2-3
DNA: TGTGCCAGCAGCTCAGATCGGCTAGCGGGAGTAGGGACAGATACGCAGTATTTT
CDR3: CASSSDRLAGVGTDTQYF

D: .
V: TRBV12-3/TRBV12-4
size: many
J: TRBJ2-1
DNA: TGTGCCAGCAGCCGCAGGGATGAGCAGTTCTTC
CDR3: CASSRRDEQFF

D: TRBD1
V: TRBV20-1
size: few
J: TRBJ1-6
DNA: TGCAGTGCTACCGGACAGGGAGTAAGGAATTCACCCCTCCACTTT
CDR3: CSATGQGVRNSPLHF

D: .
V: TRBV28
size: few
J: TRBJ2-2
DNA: TGTGCCAGCAGCCACCTAAACACCGGGGAGCTGTTTTTT
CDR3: CASSHLNTGELFF

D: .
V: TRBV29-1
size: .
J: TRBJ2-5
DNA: TGCAGCGTTGAATATCTCCCCCTAGAAGAGACCCAGTACTTC
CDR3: CSVEYLPLEETQYF

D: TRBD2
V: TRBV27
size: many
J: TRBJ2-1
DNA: TGTGCCAGCAGTTTGACTAGCGGGATGTACAATGAGCAGTTCTTC
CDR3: CASSLTSGMYNEQFF

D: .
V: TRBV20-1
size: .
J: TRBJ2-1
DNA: TGCAGTGCCCGCTGGAAGGGCTCCTACAATGAGCAGTTCTTC
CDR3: CSARWKGSYNEQFF

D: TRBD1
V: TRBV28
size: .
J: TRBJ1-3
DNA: TGTGCCAGCAGTTTCGGCAGGGGGCGTACCCGGAGCACCATATATTTT
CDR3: CASSFGRGRTRSTIYF

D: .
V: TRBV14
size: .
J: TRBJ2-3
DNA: TGTGCCAGCAGCCGGTTCCGACATTCTGATACGCAGTATTTT
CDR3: CASSRFRHSDTQYF

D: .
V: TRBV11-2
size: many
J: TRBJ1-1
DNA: TGTGCCAGCAGCCGGGCCGGGACGGGAGAGAACACTGAAGCTTTCTTT
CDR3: CASSRAGTGENTEAFF

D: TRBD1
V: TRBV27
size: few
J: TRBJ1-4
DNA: TGTGCCAGCGGCGACGTACCGGGACAGTCGGCGGAACTGTTTTTT
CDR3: CASGDVPGQSAELFF

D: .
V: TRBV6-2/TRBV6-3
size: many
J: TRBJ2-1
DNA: TGTGCCAGCAGTTACGAGGACAGCAATGAGCAGTTCTTC
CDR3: CASSYEDSNEQFF

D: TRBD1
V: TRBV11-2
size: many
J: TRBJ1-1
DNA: TGTGCCAGCAGCTCCCCGACAGGGGGACACACTGAAGCTTTCTTT
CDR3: CASSSPTGGHTEAFF

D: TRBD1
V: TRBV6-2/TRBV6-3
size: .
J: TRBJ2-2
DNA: TGTGCCAGCAGCCTTGGACAGGGGGCCCTAACCGGGGAGCTGTTTTTT
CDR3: CASSLGQGALTGELFF

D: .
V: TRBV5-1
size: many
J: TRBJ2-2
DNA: TGCGCCAGCAGCTTGGGGGACACCGGGGAGCTGTTTTTT
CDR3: CASSLGDTGELFF

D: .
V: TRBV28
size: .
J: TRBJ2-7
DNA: TGTGCCAGCAGTTCACCCTTAGGCAGCTCCTACGAGCAGTACTTC
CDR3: CASSSPLGSSYEQYF

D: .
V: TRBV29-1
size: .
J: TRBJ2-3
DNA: TGCAGCGTGATTACAGGGCCCGATACGCAGTATTTT
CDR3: CSVITGPDTQYF

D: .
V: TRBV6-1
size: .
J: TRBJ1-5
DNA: TGTGCCAGCAGTGAATTTTGGGGGTCGAATCAGCCCCAGCATTTT
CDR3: CASSEFWGSNQPQHF

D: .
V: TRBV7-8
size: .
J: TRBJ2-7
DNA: TGTGCCAGCAGCTTTAGGCAGACTAACTACGAGCAGTACTTC
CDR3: CASSFRQTNYEQYF

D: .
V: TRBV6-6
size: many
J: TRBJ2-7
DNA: TGTGCCAGCAGTTTTCAGGGGAACGAGCAGTACTTC
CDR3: CASSFQGNEQYF